The 30 T cell receptor beta chains reported below all come from one sample, sequenced in a study of T cell responses to AZD1222 COVID-19 vaccine. Here immunoSEQ multiplex PCR was the method, and the copy in TCRdb shows in-frame clones only, minus some. The table records 130,000 to 150,000 clones, 75% to 95% of them present only once. The sequencing used peripheral blood, collected on day 0 of MenACWY control vaccination. These TCRs come from an adult in good health.

The chain couples TRBV28 to TRBJ2-2, with TRBD2 identical over 8 bases. CDR1 MDHEN and CDR2 SYDVKM come from the germline V gene. The J segment lost 2 bases and the V segment lost 10 bases, leaving 6 bases of the junction unmatched. CDR3 length equals 14 residues. The CDR3 DNA reads TGTGCCAACAGCGGGAGCTTAAACACCGGGGAGCTGTTTTTT. Its protein is CANSGSLNTGELFF.

V gene TRBV9 combines with J gene TRBJ2-2; possibly TRBD1 for D (6 bases). The CDR3 has 15 residues. V gave up 3 bases and J gave up 0 bases, with 9 bases separating them. The germline gives CDR1 SGDLS, CDR2 YYNGEE. CDR3 coding DNA: TGTGCCAGCAGCGGACAGGCCACGAACACCGGGGAGCTGTTTTTT. It specifies CASSGQATNTGELFF. Full variable domain (missing parts from reference TRBV9 and TRBJ2-2): DSGVTQTPKHLITATGQRVTLRCSPRSGDLSVYWYQQSLDQGLQFLIQYYNGEERAKGNILERFSAQQFPDLHSELNLSSLELGDSALYFCASSGQATNTGELFFGEGSRLTVL.

The rearrangement links TRBV5-1 to TRBJ2-5; D uncertain. The V and J ends lost 0 bases and 5 bases respectively, with 5 bases between them. The CDR3 contains 12 residues. From germline, CDR1 is SGHRS and CDR2 YFSETQ. In DNA, the CDR3 is TGCGCCAGCAGCTTGGTCCGGGAGACCCAGTACTTC. Translation: CASSLVRETQYF. Together with reference TRBV5-1 and TRBJ2-5, the CDR3 gives the full variable domain: KAGVTQTPRYLIKTRGQQVTLSCSPISGHRSVSWYQQTPGQGLQFLFEYFSETQRNKGNFPGRFSGRQFSNSRSEMNVSTLELGDSALYLCASSLVRETQYFGPGTRLLVL.

J is TRBJ1-5 and V is TRBV30; D ambiguous. The CDR3 loop spans 13 amino acids. V gave up 3 bases and J gave up 6 bases, with 12 bases separating them. CDR1 and CDR2 from the germline V gene are GTSNPN and SVGIG (reference sequence). CDR3 in amino acids: CAWSPELVQPQHF. CDR3 bases: TGTGCCTGGAGCCCAGAGCTCGTTCAGCCCCAGCATTTT.

The rearrangement links TRBV5-6 to TRBJ2-7, with 8 bases matching TRBD1. V shed 4 bases and J 5 bases; nucleotides not matched to a gene: 5. The CDR3 is 13 amino acids. The germline gives CDR1 SGHDT, CDR2 YYEEEE. CDR3 residues: CASSHGTGHEQYF. CDR3 DNA: TGTGCCAGCAGCCACGGGACAGGTCACGAGCAGTACTTC.

This clone was observed a handful of times. A junction boundary mismatches the germline segment, possibly from a read error. The chain uses TRBV25-1 and TRBJ1-6; possible D gene TRBD1, 5 bases. This CDR3 spans 15 amino acids. The germline V gene encodes CDR1 MGHDK and CDR2 SYGVNS. CDR3 region: CASRESAGKKSPLHF. The CDR3 DNA is TGTGCCAGCAGGGAATCGGCAGGGAAGAAGTCACCCCTCCACTTT.

The J gene is TRBJ2-2, the V gene TRBV28; 8 positions agree with TRBD2. There are 16 residues in the CDR3. The trim removed 10 bases at V and 3 bases at J, leaving 13 bases unmatched. Germline V gives CDR1 MDHEN, CDR2 SYDVKM. The CDR3 sequence: CATQPGRGAYTGELFF. The CDR3 nucleotides are TGTGCCACCCAACCGGGGCGGGGGGCGTACACCGGGGAGCTGTTTTTT.

This clone was seen a single time. The chain links TRBV29-1 to TRBJ2-1, with 12 bases that match TRBD2. Germline V CDR1 and CDR2: SQVTM, ANQGSEA. This CDR3 has 14 amino acids. Trimming took 6 bases from V and 5 from J; bases not matched to a gene: 5. The CDR3 region is CSVRRLAGDNEQFF. DNA of the CDR3: TGCAGCGTCCGCAGACTAGCGGGAGACAATGAGCAGTTCTTC.

The CDR3 spells CASSRTGEAQPQHF. The CDR3 DNA sequence: TGTGCCAGCAGCCGTACTGGGGAGGCTCAGCCCCAGCATTTT. This rearrangement joins TRBV9 to TRBJ1-5; D is undetermined. The V end lost 4 bases, the J end lost 6 bases, and 14 bases lay between the germline ends. The CDR3 length is 14 residues. Germline V gene lookup returns CDR1 SGDLS and CDR2 YYNGEE.

This chain links TRBV27 with TRBJ2-5, with 11 bases fitting TRBD2. The CDR3 contains 14 residues. The germline CDR1 and CDR2 sequences are MNHEY and SMNVEV (reference sequence). The V gene end was trimmed by 2 bases and the J gene end by 7 bases; junction bases not matched to a gene: 3. In DNA form, the CDR3 reads TGTGCCAGCAGTTTAGGGACTAGCGGAGGGACCCAGTACTTC. It encodes CASSLGTSGGTQYF.

This clone was picked up a small number of times. The rearrangement links TRBV6-1 to TRBJ1-2; tentatively, D is TRBD1 (6 bases). CDR3 length equals 16 residues. The germline V gene encodes CDR1 MNHNS and CDR2 SASEGT. V lost 0 bases and J 4 bases, leaving 15 bases between the germline ends. The CDR3 DNA follows: TGTGCCAGCAGTGAAGCGCTTTCGGGGGGCGGCTATGGCTACACCTTC. Protein: CASSEALSGGGYGYTF.

This rearrangement joins TRBV5-1 to TRBJ2-7; the D call may be TRBD1 or TRBD2 (5 bases each). The CDR3 runs 15 residues. Germline-derived CDR1 and CDR2 are SGHRS and YFSETQ. With 0 bases removed from V and 1 base from J, the gap between germline ends came to 11 bases. DNA of the CDR3: TGCGCCAGCAGCTTGGGGGGACCACCGTCCTACGAGCAGTACTTC. This codes for CASSLGGPPSYEQYF.

This clone was counted a few times. The chain couples TRBV2 to TRBJ2-3; the D gene is possibly TRBD2 (6 bases). The CDR3 extends over 16 amino acids. Germline CDR1 is SNHLY and CDR2 is FYNNEI. V lost 7 bases, J lost 4 bases, and 21 bases lay in between. CDR3 sequence: CASMELSGGGADTQYF. In nucleotides, the CDR3 is TGTGCCAGCATGGAGCTTAGCGGTGGTGGTGCAGATACGCAGTATTTT. Variable domain in full (rest from reference TRBV2 and TRBJ2-3): EPEVTQTPSHQVTQMGQEVILRCVPISNHLYFYWYRQILGQKVEFLVSFYNNEISEKSEIFDDQFSVERPDGSNFTLKIRSTKLEDSAMYFCASMELSGGGADTQYFGPGTRLTVL.

The gene calls are TRBV12-3 or TRBV12-4 and TRBJ1-1, with D unresolved. This CDR3 contains 13 residues. V was cut by 2 bases and J by 8 bases, with 12 bases left in between. Here the CDR3 reads CASSLRSWGEAFF. The CDR3 DNA follows: TGTGCCAGCAGTTTACGGTCGTGGGGAGAAGCTTTCTTT.

The CDR3 sequence is CATSTTTGSPNYGYTF. For the CDR3, the DNA is TGTGCCACCAGCACTACGACAGGGAGCCCCAACTATGGCTACACCTTC. The J gene is TRBJ1-2, the V gene TRBV15; TRBD1 aligns across 7 bases. The CDR3 runs to 16 residues. CDR1 and CDR2 from the germline V gene are LNHNV and YYDKDF (reference sequence). Unmatched junction bases numbered 10, after V lost 4 bases and J lost 2 bases.

The chain uses TRBV6-5 and TRBJ2-1; D uncertain. The CDR3 contains 12 residues. Trimming left V 0 bases short and J 7 bases short, with 4 bases between. Per the germline V gene, CDR1 is MNHEY and CDR2 is SVGAGI. The CDR3 loop is CASSYSGNEQFF. CDR3 nucleotide sequence: TGTGCCAGCAGTTACTCTGGGAATGAGCAGTTCTTC.

V gene TRBV5-5 combines with J gene TRBJ1-2; D gene unclear. Germline V gene lookup returns CDR1 SGHKS and CDR2 YYEKEE (reference sequence). V was shortened by 4 bases and J by 6 bases, with 16 bases between the two germline ends. The CDR3 contains 14 residues. DNA for the CDR3: TGTGCCAGCAGCGTTGGAGCCAGACCGAATGGCTACACCTTC. Residues: CASSVGARPNGYTF.

This clone was detected once. CDR3 sequence: CASSQGVWGAGHYGYTF. CDR3 DNA: TGTGCCAGCAGCCAAGGGGTTTGGGGGGCAGGGCACTATGGCTACACCTTC. The V and J genes are TRBV4-2 and TRBJ1-2, with TRBD1 as a possible D gene (6 bases). The CDR3 totals 17 residues. V was pared by 1 base and J by 3 bases, with 18 bases between. Germline V CDR1 and CDR2: LGHNA, YNFKEQ.

This clone was seen once. V and J are TRBV6-5 and TRBJ2-5; the match to TRBD2 covers 15 bases. This CDR3 comprises 14 residues. V gave up 8 bases and J gave up 7 bases; unmatched junction bases: 5. Germline values: CDR1 MNHEY, CDR2 SVGAGI. The CDR3 coding sequence is TGTGCCAGCCGGACTAGCGGGGGGGCCGTGACCCAGTACTTC. Translating gives CASRTSGGAVTQYF.

This clone was detected only once. The chain's CDR3 is CASSLQGRVSYEQYF. CDR3 DNA sequence: TGTGCCAGCAGTTTACAAGGGAGGGTATCCTACGAGCAGTACTTC. The chain is built from TRBV27 and TRBJ2-7; 7 bases match TRBD2. Trimming cost V 2 bases and J 1 base; bases outside gene matches: 5. Germline loops: CDR1 MNHEY, CDR2 SMNVEV (reference sequence). The CDR3 extends over 15 amino acids.

This chain links TRBV2 with TRBJ2-5; 7 nucleotides align to TRBD1. The germline CDR1 and CDR2 sequences are SNHLY and FYNNEI. This CDR3 region has 15 residues. The V and J ends lost 6 bases and 3 bases, in that order; junction bases with no gene match: 10. The CDR3 coding sequence is TGTGCCAGCAGCGTCCCCGGGACAGCGGAAGAGACCCAGTACTTC. This encodes CASSVPGTAEETQYF.

The gene calls are TRBV5-1 and TRBJ2-1; 12 nucleotides agree with TRBD2. The V segment lost 1 base and the J segment 2 bases; nucleotides outside the gene matches: 1. The germline V gene has CDR1 SGHRS and CDR2 YFSETQ. The CDR3 totals 16 residues. Written as DNA, the CDR3 is TGCGCCAGCAGCTTGACTAGCGGGGGGACCTACAATGAGCAGTTCTTC. Encoded protein: CASSLTSGGTYNEQFF.

J is TRBJ2-1 and V is TRBV6-1, with unresolved D. V lost 0 bases and J 10 bases, leaving 7 bases between the germline ends. The CDR3 is 12 residues long. Germline lookup yields CDR1 MNHNS and CDR2 SASEGT. Here the CDR3 reads CASSEAGLEQFF. The CDR3 bases are TGTGCCAGCAGTGAAGCAGGGCTCGAGCAGTTCTTC.

V gene TRBV6-1 combines with J gene TRBJ1-3; TRBD1 agrees at 9 bases. Germline loops: CDR1 MNHNS, CDR2 SASEGT. V gave up 3 bases and J gave up 8 bases; unmatched junction bases: 2. The CDR3 contains 13 residues. In DNA form, the CDR3 reads TGTGCCAGCAGTGAGGGACAGGGTTACACCATATATTTT. Its protein product is CASSEGQGYTIYF.

CDR3 residues: CASRPGQRYSGNTIYF. The CDR3 region has the DNA TGTGCCAGTAGACCGGGACAGCGATACTCTGGAAACACCATATATTTT. The chain recombines TRBV19 with TRBJ1-3, with 7 bases matching TRBD1. V was pared by 6 bases and J by 0 bases, with 8 bases of the junction left unmatched. The length of the CDR3 is 16 residues. Germline CDR1 and CDR2: LNHDA and SQIVND (reference sequence).

The CDR3 bases are TGTGCCAGCAGCCCTTGGGAGGTTAGCACAGATACGCAGTATTTT. Translating it yields CASSPWEVSTDTQYF. V usage is TRBV7-2 and J usage is TRBJ2-3, with D perhaps TRBD2 (6 bases). Germline V gives CDR1 SGHTA, CDR2 FQGNSA. The V and J ends lost 5 bases and 0 bases respectively, with 12 bases between them. This CDR3 is built from 15 residues.

J is TRBJ1-2 and V is TRBV18, with D unresolved. The germline V gene encodes CDR1 KGHSH and CDR2 LQKENI. The CDR3 totals 14 residues. V lost 1 base to trimming and J lost 8 bases, with 14 bases between them. CDR3 sequence reads: CASSPLSRGGGYTF. Written as DNA, the CDR3 is TGTGCCAGCTCACCACTGTCCCGGGGAGGAGGCTACACCTTC.

The V call is TRBV7-9, the J call TRBJ1-3; D ambiguous. The CDR3 runs to 15 residues. Germline values: CDR1 SEHNR, CDR2 FQNEAQ (reference sequence). V was pared by 5 bases and J by 0 bases, with 11 bases between. CDR3 nucleotides: TGTGCCAGCAGCCCAAACTGGATCTCTGGAAACACCATATATTTT. It is translated as CASSPNWISGNTIYF. Based on the CDR3 plus reference TRBV7-9 and TRBJ1-3, the full variable domain is DTGVSQNPRHKITKRGQNVTFRCDPISEHNRLYWYRQTLGQGPEFLTYFQNEAQLEKSRLLSDRFSAERPKGSFSTLEIQRTEQGDSAMYLCASSPNWISGNTIYFGEGSWLTVV.

This chain uses TRBV19 with TRBJ1-6, with 7 bases identical to TRBD1. This CDR3 region has 15 residues. Germline loops: CDR1 LNHDA, CDR2 SQIVND (reference sequence). The trim removed 6 bases at V and 6 bases at J, leaving 8 bases unmatched. The CDR3 spells CASRTATGVNSPLHF. CDR3 sequence (DNA): TGTGCCAGTAGGACAGCAACAGGGGTTAATTCACCCCTCCACTTT.

The rearrangement joins TRBV6-1 to TRBJ1-2; no definite D call. V lost 0 bases, J lost 8 bases, and 10 bases lay in between. CDR3 length equals 13 residues. CDR1 and CDR2 (germline): MNHNS, SASEGT. In DNA form, the CDR3 reads TGTGCCAGCAGTGAAGCGGAAGGGCTGGGCTACACCTTC. This gives the protein CASSEAEGLGYTF.